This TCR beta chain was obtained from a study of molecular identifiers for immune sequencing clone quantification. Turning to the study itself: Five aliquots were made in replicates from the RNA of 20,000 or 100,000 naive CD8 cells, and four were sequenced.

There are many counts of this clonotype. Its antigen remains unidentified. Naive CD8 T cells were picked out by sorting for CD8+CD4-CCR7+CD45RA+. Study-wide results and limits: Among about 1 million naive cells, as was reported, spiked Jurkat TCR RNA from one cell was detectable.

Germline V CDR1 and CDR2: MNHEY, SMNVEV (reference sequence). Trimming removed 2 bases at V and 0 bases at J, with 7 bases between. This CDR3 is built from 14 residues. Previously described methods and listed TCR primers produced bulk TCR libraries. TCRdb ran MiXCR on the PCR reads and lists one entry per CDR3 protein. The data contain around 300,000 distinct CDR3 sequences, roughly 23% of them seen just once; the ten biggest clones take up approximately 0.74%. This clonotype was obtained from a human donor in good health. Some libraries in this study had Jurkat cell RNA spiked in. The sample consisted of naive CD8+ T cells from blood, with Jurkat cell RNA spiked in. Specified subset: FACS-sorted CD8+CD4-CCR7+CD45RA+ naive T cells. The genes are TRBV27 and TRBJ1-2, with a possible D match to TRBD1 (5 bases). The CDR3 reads CASSLRGANYGYTF. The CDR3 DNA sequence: TGTGCCAGCAGTTTAAGGGGAGCTAACTATGGCTACACCTTC.